This TCR beta chain was identified in a study of OX40 agonist ivuxolimab in advanced cancers. Across the study: Of the participants, more than 35% had some prior anti-PD-1, anti-PD-L1 or anti-CTLA-4 therapy, which was allowed. General study results and limits: At 0.1 to 3.0 mg/kg and by week 6, clonal expansion occurred in CD4+ and CD8+ blood T cells.

The method was immunoSEQ multiplex PCR; TCRdb's version includes in-frame clones alone and lacks a portion of them. The sample yields approximately 73,000 clones, 75% to 90% seen once. On this clone itself: The antigen is undetermined.

V trimming: 5 bases; J trimming: 7 bases; junction bases outside the gene matches: 11. Germline assignment: CDR1 SGHAT and CDR2 FQNNGV. The CDR3 consists of 15 residues. The V and J genes are TRBV11-2 and TRBJ2-7, with 10 bases aligning to TRBD1. This receptor was obtained from an adult with an advanced solid tumor such as melanoma, head and neck, liver or kidney cancer. Specimen: CD4+ or CD8+ T cells sorted from blood, collected in a trial of the OX40 agonist ivuxolimab. This chain's CDR3 is CASSQGQGRIWEQYF. The CDR3 nucleotides are TGTGCCAGCAGCCAGGGACAGGGGAGGATCTGGGAGCAGTACTTC. Full variable domain (outside the CDR3, taken from reference TRBV11-2 and TRBJ2-7): EAGVAQSPRYKIIEKRQSVAFWCNPISGHATLYWYQQILGQGPKLLIQFQNNGVVDDSQLPKDRFSAERLKGVDSTLKIQPAKLEDSAVYLCASSQGQGRIWEQYFGPGTRLTVT.